This TCR beta chain emerged from a study of cytomegalovirus exposure and HLA in healthy donors. Overall study context: The platform used for the 120 or so validation repertoires matched that of the roughly 700 first-cohort repertoires, a later analysis reported. Study-level points and caveats: Among TCR sequences, most were rare, though some public TCRs appeared in many donors. Three of the chains that were CMV-associated were confirmed in vitro to be specific for CMV antigens.

Measured with immunoSEQ multiplex PCR; TCRdb has only the in-frame clones, and not every one. In the table there are about 200,000 clones, approximately 82% of which are singletons. In regard to this clone: Its cognate antigen is unknown.

V was shortened by 4 bases and J by 0 bases, with 21 bases between the two germline ends. The CDR3 loop spans 18 amino acids. Per germline, CDR1 SGHNT and CDR2 YYREEE (reference sequence). The receptor comes from a woman between 18 and 29 years old in good health and CMV-seronegative. This rearrangement joins TRBV5-4 to TRBJ2-3, with D possibly TRBD1 on 5 matching bases. Sequenced sample: PBMCs. The CDR3 reads CASSPSPGHTPSTDTQYF. CDR3 nucleotides: TGTGCCAGCAGCCCTTCGCCAGGACACACACCTAGCACAGATACGCAGTATTTT.